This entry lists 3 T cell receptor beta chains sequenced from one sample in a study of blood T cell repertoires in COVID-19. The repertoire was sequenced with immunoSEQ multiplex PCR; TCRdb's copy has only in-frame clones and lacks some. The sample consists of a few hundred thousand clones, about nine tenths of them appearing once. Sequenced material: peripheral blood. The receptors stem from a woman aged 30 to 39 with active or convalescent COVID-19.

CDR3 region: CASSPIVADTIYF. The CDR3 DNA reads as TGTGCCAGCTCACCCATTGTAGCAGACACCATATATTTT. The rearrangement uses TRBV18 and TRBJ1-3; D ambiguous. Trimming stripped 3 bases from V and 8 bases from J, with 11 bases between. Germline-derived CDR1 and CDR2 are KGHSH and LQKENI. This CDR3 has 13 amino acids.

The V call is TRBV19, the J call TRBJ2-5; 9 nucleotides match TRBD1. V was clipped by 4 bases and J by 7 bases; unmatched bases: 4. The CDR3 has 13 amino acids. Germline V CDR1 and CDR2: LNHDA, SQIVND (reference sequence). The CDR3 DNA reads TGTGCCAGTAGTAACGACAGGGGGGGGACCCAGTACTTC. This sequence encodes CASSNDRGGTQYF.

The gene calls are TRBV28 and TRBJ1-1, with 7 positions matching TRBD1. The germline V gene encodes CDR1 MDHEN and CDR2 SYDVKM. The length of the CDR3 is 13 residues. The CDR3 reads CVSRDSMNTEAFF. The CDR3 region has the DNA TGTGTATCAAGGGACAGTATGAACACTGAAGCTTTCTTT. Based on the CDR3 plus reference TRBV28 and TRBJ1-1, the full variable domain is DVKVTQSSRYLVKRTGEKVFLECVQDMDHENMFWYRQDPGLGLRLIYFSYDVKMKEKGDIPEGYSVSREKKERFSLILESASTNQTSMYLCVSRDSMNTEAFFGQGTRLTVV.